This T cell receptor (beta chain) derives from a study of a mutant IDH1 vaccine in newly diagnosed glioma (dated by TCRdb to the early 2020s). Some background on the complete study: Vaccination started 4-6 weeks after radiotherapy alone, or was given together with temozolomide cycles in the groups whose treatment included chemotherapy. Peripheral blood was collected at six visits: V03 (baseline), V05, V07, V10, V12 and V13. Of the approximately 30 treated patients, approximately 62% were male and about 40% were female, and a mean age of roughly 40 years was recorded. Visit V12 was the week-35 safety follow-up and visit V13 was the week-47 end of study. For exploratory analyses, fewer than 30 treated patients had longitudinal TCRB deep sequencing done wherever samples were available. Prior to enrollment, patients had been given standard therapy consisting of radiotherapy alone, temozolomide alone, or radiochemotherapy with temozolomide, with the combination given to most patients. Overall results and qualifications from the work: Pseudoprogression appeared unrelated to alterations in the top peripheral T cell clonotypes detected by TCRB sequencing. PBMC samples for TCRB deep sequencing were selected based on availability. According to the authors, sample limitations meant that analyses of patient blood samples could not be reproduced. Immune responses induced by the vaccine were seen in around 93% of patients across multiple MHC alleles.

The sample's time point label is to be understood as: week 47, end of study. Each vaccine dose, consisting of 300 ug of a 20-mer mutant IDH1 peptide in Montanide, was administered subcutaneously with topical imiquimod. Patients were given eight vaccinations, in weeks 1, 3, 5, 7, 11, 15, 19 and 23, which matched visits V03 through V10. The donors had newly diagnosed IDH1-mutant astrocytomas of WHO grade 3 or 4 that showed loss of nuclear ATRX. The samples were drawn from NOA16, a multicentre, single-arm, open-label phase I trial in Germany that tested a mutant IDH1 peptide vaccine in humans for the first time. Genomic DNA for TCRB sequencing was extracted from EDTA blood using the DNeasy Blood and Tissue Kit. A note on this clone: No antigen is known for it. Base quality data are lacking; no much larger clone is found one base away.

Via the germline V gene (reference sequence), CDR1 is WNHNN and CDR2 SYGVQD. V lost 8 bases and J lost 4 bases, and the count of bases not matched to a germline gene is 1. The CDR3 spans 12 residues, from the cysteine through the phenylalanine. The only DNA kept is the CDR3, 36 bases in frame from the first base. Libraries came from the immunoSEQ multiplex PCR assay. Following the manufacturer's protocol, the hsTCRB Kit was used to amplify rearranged TCR beta chain sequences. Sequencing of TCRB libraries was carried out on an Illumina MiSeq. The paper's processing steps were these. The proprietary platform of the kit vendor was used for demultiplexing, trimming and gene mapping. Held by TCRdb, this immuneACCESS table contains in-frame sequences only and omits some clones. Under half of the omission traces to an unresolved V gene where checked; the cause of the rest is unknown. V and J calls plus clone size are reproduced from that table; the DNA served to infer D and trimming. A total of some 10,000 clones appear in this sample, about four fifths of them only once. Together, the top ten hold 15% to 20% of the sample.

The material was PBMCs, obtained from a glioma patient whose treatment included an IDH1 peptide vaccine. The rearranged chain carries TRBV10-1 and TRBJ2-2; 7 central bases correspond to TRBD2. This TCR derives from a man aged 25-40 years with glioma. The sequenced DNA: TGCGCCAGCGGGGGGGGCACCGGGGAGCTGTTTTTT. It translates as CASGGGTGELFF.